These 11 T cell receptor beta chains originate from one sample sequenced in a study of neoadjuvant anti-PD-1 for oral cavity cancer (dated by TCRdb to the early 2020s). Reading the label with the study, this specimen's time point is: after neoadjuvant nivolumab, at surgical resection. Library construction relied on the immunoSEQ multiplex PCR assay. TCRdb stores this immuneACCESS table with in-frame sequences only. Part of the clones is absent; in the studies checked, under half of the shortfall reflects unresolved V genes, and no reason is known for the rest. The sample has tens of thousands of clones on record, 85% to 90% of them singletons. Of the sample, roughly 2.9% falls within the top ten clones. The input for sequencing was PBMCs, taken after nivolumab (anti-PD-1) treatment. Receptors originate from a person aged 35 to 85 with oral cavity squamous cell carcinoma.

The V gene is TRBV5-1, the J gene TRBJ1-4; 9 bases are a match to TRBD1. V gave up 4 bases and J gave up 7 bases; unmatched junction bases: 11. This CDR3 has 16 amino acids. Germline V gene lookup returns CDR1 SGHRS and CDR2 YFSETQ. The CDR3 region is CASSSEQGAYGEKLFF. CDR3 nucleotide sequence: TGCGCCAGCAGCAGCGAACAGGGGGCGTATGGTGAAAAACTGTTTTTT.

About this clone itself: The sample contains more than one DNA sequence encoding this CDR3. This rearrangement joins TRBV7-9 to TRBJ1-1; D is perhaps TRBD1 (6 bases). Germline CDR1 and CDR2: SEHNR and FQNEAQ (reference sequence). Trimming stripped 1 base from V and 2 bases from J, with 11 bases between. CDR3 size: 15 residues. CDR3 bases: TGTGCCAGCAGCTTAGTTCGGGGGGGCAACACTGAAGCTTTCTTT. This codes for CASSLVRGGNTEAFF.

The chain links TRBV9 to TRBJ2-1, with 7 positions matching TRBD2. The CDR3 is 14 amino acids. J gave up 10 bases and V 1 base, and 8 bases lay outside the gene matches. Germline V gene lookup returns CDR1 SGDLS and CDR2 YYNGEE. In DNA, the CDR3 is TGTGCCAGCAGCGTACGGCGCGCCGGGGGGGAGCAGTTCTTC. Protein sequence: CASSVRRAGGEQFF.

The J gene is TRBJ2-3, the V gene TRBV2, with TRBD2 matching over 11 bases. Trimming cost V 0 bases and J 4 bases; bases outside gene matches: 0. Germline V gives CDR1 SNHLY, CDR2 FYNNEI. CDR3 size: 15 residues. Here the CDR3 reads CASSEATSGADTQYF. Here the CDR3 DNA reads TGTGCCAGCAGTGAAGCGACTAGCGGGGCAGATACGCAGTATTTT.

The chain joins TRBV6-1 to TRBJ1-6; D may be TRBD1 (6 bases). CDR1 and CDR2 from the germline V gene are MNHNS and SASEGT. With 2 bases removed from V and 5 bases from J, the gap between germline ends came to 16 bases. This CDR3 is 17 amino acids long. The CDR3 region is CASSERGVGHNNSPLHF. The DNA of the CDR3 is TGTGCCAGCAGTGAAAGGGGGGTGGGACACAATAATTCACCCCTCCACTTT.

The chain employs TRBV5-1 and TRBJ1-4; no reliable D call. The CDR3 length is 13 residues. Germline V lookup: CDR1 SGHRS, CDR2 YFSETQ. V was clipped by 0 bases and J by 8 bases, with 8 bases between them. CDR3 protein: CASSLGPREKLFF. The CDR3 DNA sequence: TGCGCCAGCAGCTTGGGCCCGAGGGAAAAACTGTTTTTT.

A single count supports this clone. The CDR3 protein is CASSDTGGPYEQYF. The CDR3 nucleotides are TGTGCCAGCAGTGACACGGGAGGGCCCTACGAGCAGTACTTC. The rearrangement joins TRBV6-1 to TRBJ2-7, with 8 bases aligning to TRBD2. Germline loops: CDR1 MNHNS, CDR2 SASEGT. The junction had 3 bases not matched to a gene; V was cut back by 3 bases and J by 2 bases. This CDR3 is 14 amino acids long.

A single count supports this clone. This chain links TRBV9 with TRBJ2-7, with TRBD2 identical over 7 bases. V was clipped by 1 base and J by 7 bases; unmatched bases: 8. The CDR3 has 14 amino acids. Germline lookup yields CDR1 SGDLS and CDR2 YYNGEE. The CDR3, as DNA: TGTGCCAGCAGCGTAACGGACCAAGCGGGGGAGCAGTACTTC. Amino acid sequence: CASSVTDQAGEQYF.

This clone was detected only once. The CDR3 protein is CASSLVPDTQYF. The CDR3 region has the DNA TGCGCCAGCAGCTTGGTGCCAGATACGCAGTATTTT. The chain carries TRBV5-1 and TRBJ2-3, with unresolved D. With 0 bases removed from V and 4 bases from J, the gap between germline ends came to 3 bases. Germline-derived CDR1 and CDR2 are SGHRS and YFSETQ. The length of the CDR3 is 12 residues. Full variable domain (rest looked up from reference TRBV5-1 and TRBJ2-3): KAGVTQTPRYLIKTRGQQVTLSCSPISGHRSVSWYQQTPGQGLQFLFEYFSETQRNKGNFPGRFSGRQFSNSRSEMNVSTLELGDSALYLCASSLVPDTQYFGPGTRLTVL.

This clone has only a few counts. The V gene is TRBV5-1, the J gene TRBJ1-4; D may be TRBD1 (5 bases). V shed 0 bases and J shed 7 bases, with 13 bases lying between them. Germline V CDR1 and CDR2: SGHRS, YFSETQ. The CDR3 loop spans 15 amino acids. CDR3 loop: CASSLAQGAAEKLFF. The CDR3 coding sequence is TGCGCCAGCAGCTTGGCCCAGGGTGCGGCTGAAAAACTGTTTTTT.

J is TRBJ2-7 and V is TRBV9; 11 bases are a match to TRBD2. CDR3 size: 15 residues. The J segment lost 5 bases and the V segment lost 0 bases, leaving 4 bases of the junction unmatched. The V gene's germline CDR1 is SGDLS and CDR2 YYNGEE. The CDR3 nucleotides are TGTGCCAGCAGCGTAGGTACTAGCGGGAGACACGAGCAGTACTTC. This translates into CASSVGTSGRHEQYF. The full variable domain, rest sourced from reference TRBV9 and TRBJ2-7, is DSGVTQTPKHLITATGQRVTLRCSPRSGDLSVYWYQQSLDQGLQFLIQYYNGEERAKGNILERFSAQQFPDLHSELNLSSLELGDSALYFCASSVGTSGRHEQYFGPGTRLTVT.